Listed below are T cell receptor beta chains from one sample, sequenced in a study of shared clonotypes between healthy human individuals. The method was immunoSEQ multiplex PCR; TCRdb's version includes in-frame clones alone and lacks a portion of them. The data show about 230,000 clones, over 50% seen once. Sequenced: memory CD4+ T cells sorted from blood. The receptors originated from a man aged 30 to 39 in good health. Both conserved end residues are trimmed from each CDR3. The D gene is left open where the match is weak.

ASRRGGQGTDTQY	TRBD1	TRBJ2-3	TRBV19
ASSLAVASNQPQH	.	TRBJ1-5	TRBV5-6
ASSTQPSYGYT	.	TRBJ1-2	TRBV27
ASSRGQGSGELF	TRBD1	TRBJ2-2	TRBV4-3
ASSQDAESNQPQH	.	TRBJ1-5	TRBV4-2
ASTSGGPGTNEQF	TRBD2	TRBJ2-1	TRBV7-6
ASSLAILGSGRDMNTEAF	.	TRBJ1-1	TRBV5-1
ASSFTGTSKETQY	TRBD2	TRBJ2-5	TRBV5-1
ASSFEGYSNQPQH	.	TRBJ1-5	TRBV7-9
ASSLAWDRGHRELF	TRBD1	TRBJ2-2	TRBV5-1
ASSLQNQPQH	.	TRBJ1-5	TRBV7-9
ASSLVPSGANVLT	.	TRBJ2-6	TRBV11-2
ASSFSSGSSYNEQF	TRBD2	TRBJ2-1	TRBV6-5
ASSRDRGTGELF	TRBD1	TRBJ2-2	TRBV6-4
ATTDGYEQY	.	TRBJ2-7	TRBV10-2
ASSGDYRSYNEQF	.	TRBJ2-1	TRBV2
ASSPRDGTNEKLF	.	TRBJ1-4	TRBV7-2
ARNATGTEYQETQY	TRBD1	TRBJ2-5	TRBV9
ASSQQLATSYNEQF	.	TRBJ2-1	TRBV7-3
ASSEERSTDTQY	.	TRBJ2-3	TRBV2
ATSRVTSGTNTQY	.	TRBJ2-3	TRBV15
ASSLDQGSYGYT	.	TRBJ1-2	TRBV7-8
ASSLAGKETQY	.	TRBJ2-5	TRBV5-1
ASSLARGGNTEAF	.	TRBJ1-1	TRBV5-4
ASRGTGTSGSRREQY	TRBD2	TRBJ2-7	TRBV10-2
ASSPEGWTADYGYT	.	TRBJ1-2	TRBV19
ASHGGTPNTGELF	.	TRBJ2-2	TRBV2
ASTQGTGGLYGYT	TRBD1	TRBJ1-2	TRBV19
ASGHGQGAGVGTEAF	TRBD1	TRBJ1-1	TRBV12-5
ASSLGGGLSDTQY	TRBD2	TRBJ2-3	TRBV7-7
ASSIPSGRARSGELF	TRBD2	TRBJ2-2	TRBV19
ASTHSGRASGGANVLT	TRBD2	TRBJ2-6	TRBV27
ASGKREADTQY	TRBD2	TRBJ2-3	TRBV7-3
ASSDSNRQGGCGYT	TRBD1	TRBJ1-2	TRBV6-4
ASSPMRTDTQY	.	TRBJ2-3	TRBV4-3
ATSIQTETEAF	.	TRBJ1-1	TRBV15
ASGLNRFYGYT	.	TRBJ1-2	TRBV27
ASSYVQGNPTDTQY	TRBD1	TRBJ2-3	TRBV6-6
ASSLVVSLAGVAEQY	TRBD2	TRBJ2-7	TRBV11-2
ASSSTRTRSNQPQH	.	TRBJ1-5	TRBV7-8
ASGFEETQY	.	TRBJ2-5	TRBV2
ASSRFGAQQGTQY	.	TRBJ2-5	TRBV27
ASSRNTGQGNTEAF	TRBD1	TRBJ1-1	TRBV5-8
ASSPGTPLTRGPAGELF	.	TRBJ2-2	TRBV5-1
ASSQGSGLTDTQY	.	TRBJ2-3	TRBV4-3
ASSLRGASITDTQY	.	TRBJ2-3	TRBV11-2
AWSVRETAEAF	.	TRBJ1-1	TRBV30
ASSVGIGGGTEAF	.	TRBJ1-1	TRBV9
ASSVGLGDQADTQY	.	TRBJ2-3	TRBV9
ASSTPPLSGSSYNEQF	.	TRBJ2-1	TRBV19
ASRYGGPNQPQH	.	TRBJ1-5	TRBV6-5
SARDVFKQY	.	TRBJ2-7	TRBV20-1